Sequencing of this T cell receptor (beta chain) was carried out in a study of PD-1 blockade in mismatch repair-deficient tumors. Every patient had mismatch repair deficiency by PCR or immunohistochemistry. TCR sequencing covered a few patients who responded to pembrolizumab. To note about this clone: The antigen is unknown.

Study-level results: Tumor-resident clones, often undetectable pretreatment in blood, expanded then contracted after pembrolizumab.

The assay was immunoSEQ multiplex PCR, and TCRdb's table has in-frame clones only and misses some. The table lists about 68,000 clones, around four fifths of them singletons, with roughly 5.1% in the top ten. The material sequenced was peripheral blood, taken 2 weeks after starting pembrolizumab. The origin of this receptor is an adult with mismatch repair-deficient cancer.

The CDR3 DNA follows: TGTGCCAGCAGCGTTAGCGGGAGCTCCTACAATGAGCAGTTCTTC. Translated, it gives CASSVSGSSYNEQFF. V is TRBV7-3 and J is TRBJ2-1; 9 bases line up with TRBD2. Germline V gene sequence: CDR1 SGHTA, CDR2 FQGTGA. The CDR3 is 15 residues long. Germline trimming cut 5 bases from V and 0 bases from J; bases unmatched to any gene: 2. The variable domain in full, completed from reference TRBV7-3 and TRBJ2-1, reads GAGVSQTPSNKVTEKGKYVELRCDPISGHTALYWYRQSLGQGPEFLIYFQGTGAADDSGLPNDRFFAVRPEGSVSTLKIQRTERGDSAVYLCASSVSGSSYNEQFFGPGTRLTVL.